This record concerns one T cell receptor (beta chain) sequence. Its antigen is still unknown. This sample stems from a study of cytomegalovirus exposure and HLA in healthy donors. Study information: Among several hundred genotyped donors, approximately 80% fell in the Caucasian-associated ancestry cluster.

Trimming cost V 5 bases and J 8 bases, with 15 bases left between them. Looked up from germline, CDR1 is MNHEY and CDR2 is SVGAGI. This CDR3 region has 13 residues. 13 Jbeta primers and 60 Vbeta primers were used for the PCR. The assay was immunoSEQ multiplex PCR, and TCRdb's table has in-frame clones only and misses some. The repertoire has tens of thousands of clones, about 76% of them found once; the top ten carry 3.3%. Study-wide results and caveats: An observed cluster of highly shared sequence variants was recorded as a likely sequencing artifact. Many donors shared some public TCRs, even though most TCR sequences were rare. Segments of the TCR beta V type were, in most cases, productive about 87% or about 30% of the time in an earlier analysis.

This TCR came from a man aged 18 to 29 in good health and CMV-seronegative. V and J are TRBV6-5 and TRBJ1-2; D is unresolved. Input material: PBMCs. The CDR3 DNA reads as TGTGCCAGCAGTCTCCTATCGACGGGAGGCTACACCTTC. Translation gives CASSLLSTGGYTF.